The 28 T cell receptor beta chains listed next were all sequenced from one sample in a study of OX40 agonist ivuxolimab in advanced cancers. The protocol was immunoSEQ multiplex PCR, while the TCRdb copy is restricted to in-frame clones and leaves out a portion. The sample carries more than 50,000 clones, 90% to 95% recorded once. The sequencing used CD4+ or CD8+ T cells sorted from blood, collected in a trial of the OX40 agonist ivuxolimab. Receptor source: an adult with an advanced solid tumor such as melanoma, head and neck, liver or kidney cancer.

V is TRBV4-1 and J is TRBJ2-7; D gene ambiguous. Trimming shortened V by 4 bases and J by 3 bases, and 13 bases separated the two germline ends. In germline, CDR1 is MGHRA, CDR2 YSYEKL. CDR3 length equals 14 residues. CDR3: CASSPRQSNYEQYF. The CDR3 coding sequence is TGCGCCAGCAGCCCCCGACAATCCAACTACGAGCAGTACTTC.

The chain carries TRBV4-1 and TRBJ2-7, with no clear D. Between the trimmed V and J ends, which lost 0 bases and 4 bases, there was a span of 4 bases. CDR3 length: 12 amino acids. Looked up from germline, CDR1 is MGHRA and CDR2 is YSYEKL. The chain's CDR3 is CASSQDSYEQYF. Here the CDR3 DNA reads TGCGCCAGCAGCCAAGACTCTTACGAGCAGTACTTC.

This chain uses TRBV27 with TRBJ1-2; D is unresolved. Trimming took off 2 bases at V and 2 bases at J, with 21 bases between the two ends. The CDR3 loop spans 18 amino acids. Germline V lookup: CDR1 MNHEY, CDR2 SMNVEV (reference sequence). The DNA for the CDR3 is TGTGCCAGCAGTTTAAGTGGTTCCTCTACTGTTTTGAACTATGGCTACACCTTC. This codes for CASSLSGSSTVLNYGYTF.

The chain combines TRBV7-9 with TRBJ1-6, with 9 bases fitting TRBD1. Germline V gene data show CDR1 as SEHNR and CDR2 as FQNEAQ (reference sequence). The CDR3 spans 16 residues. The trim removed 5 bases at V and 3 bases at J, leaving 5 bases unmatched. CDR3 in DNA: TGTGCCAGCAGCGAAGAGGGACAGGGCTATAATTCACCCCTCCACTTT. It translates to CASSEEGQGYNSPLHF.

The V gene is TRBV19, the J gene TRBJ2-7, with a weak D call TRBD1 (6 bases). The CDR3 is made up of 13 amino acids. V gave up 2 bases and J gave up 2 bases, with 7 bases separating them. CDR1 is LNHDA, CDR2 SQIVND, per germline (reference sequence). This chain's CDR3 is CASSITGTYEQYF. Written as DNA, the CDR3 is TGTGCCAGTAGTATAACAGGGACCTACGAGCAGTACTTC.

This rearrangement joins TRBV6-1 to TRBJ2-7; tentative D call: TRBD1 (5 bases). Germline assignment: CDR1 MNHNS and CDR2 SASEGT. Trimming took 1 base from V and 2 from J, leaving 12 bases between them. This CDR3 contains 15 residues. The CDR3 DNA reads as TGTGCCAGCAGTGAAGATGCAGGGTGGGCCTACGAGCAGTACTTC. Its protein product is CASSEDAGWAYEQYF.

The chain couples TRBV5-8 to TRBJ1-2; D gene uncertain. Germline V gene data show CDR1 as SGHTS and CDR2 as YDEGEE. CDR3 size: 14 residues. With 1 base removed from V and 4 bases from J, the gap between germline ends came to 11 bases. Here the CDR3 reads CASSLSNGFYGYTF. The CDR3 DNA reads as TGTGCCAGCAGCTTGTCTAACGGCTTCTATGGCTACACCTTC.

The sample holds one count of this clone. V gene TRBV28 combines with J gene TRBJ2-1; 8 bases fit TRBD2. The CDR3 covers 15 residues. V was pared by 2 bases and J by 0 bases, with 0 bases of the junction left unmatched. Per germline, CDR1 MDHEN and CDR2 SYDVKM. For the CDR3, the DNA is TGTGCCAGCAGTTTAAGCGGGAGCTCCTACAATGAGCAGTTCTTC. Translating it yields CASSLSGSSYNEQFF.

The CDR3 DNA is TGCGCCAGCAGCTTGGATACACACCGGACAGTAATGAACACTGAAGCTTTCTTT. This sequence encodes CASSLDTHRTVMNTEAFF. This chain links TRBV5-1 with TRBJ1-1; TRBD1 is a possible D gene (6 bases). V was shortened by 0 bases and J by 0 bases, with 18 bases between the two germline ends. Germline loops: CDR1 SGHRS, CDR2 YFSETQ. The CDR3 totals 18 residues.

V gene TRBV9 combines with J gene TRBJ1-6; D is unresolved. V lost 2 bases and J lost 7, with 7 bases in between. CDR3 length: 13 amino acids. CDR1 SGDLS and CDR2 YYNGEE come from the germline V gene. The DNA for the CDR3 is TGTGCCAGCAGCGTCCTAGGAAATTCACCCCTCCACTTT. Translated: CASSVLGNSPLHF. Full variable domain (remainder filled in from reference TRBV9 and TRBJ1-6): DSGVTQTPKHLITATGQRVTLRCSPRSGDLSVYWYQQSLDQGLQFLIQYYNGEERAKGNILERFSAQQFPDLHSELNLSSLELGDSALYFCASSVLGNSPLHFGNGTRLTVT.

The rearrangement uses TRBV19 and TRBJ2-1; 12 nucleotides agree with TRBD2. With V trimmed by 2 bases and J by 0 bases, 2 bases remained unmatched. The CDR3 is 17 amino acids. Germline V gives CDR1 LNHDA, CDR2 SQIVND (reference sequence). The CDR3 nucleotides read TGTGCCAGTAGTATAACTAGCGGGGGGAGCTCCTACAATGAGCAGTTCTTC. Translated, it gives CASSITSGGSSYNEQFF. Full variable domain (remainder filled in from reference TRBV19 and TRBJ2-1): DGGITQSPKYLFRKEGQNVTLSCEQNLNHDAMYWYRQDPGQGLRLIYYSQIVNDFQKGDIAEGYSVSREKKESFPLTVTSAQKNPTAFYLCASSITSGGSSYNEQFFGPGTRLTVL.

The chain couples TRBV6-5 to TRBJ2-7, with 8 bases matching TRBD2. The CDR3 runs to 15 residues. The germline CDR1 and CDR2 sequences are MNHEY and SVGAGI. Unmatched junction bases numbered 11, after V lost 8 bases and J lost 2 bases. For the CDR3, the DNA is TGTGCCAGCCGTGCGGCGGGCGGGGGGCCCTACGAGCAGTACTTC. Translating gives CASRAAGGGPYEQYF.

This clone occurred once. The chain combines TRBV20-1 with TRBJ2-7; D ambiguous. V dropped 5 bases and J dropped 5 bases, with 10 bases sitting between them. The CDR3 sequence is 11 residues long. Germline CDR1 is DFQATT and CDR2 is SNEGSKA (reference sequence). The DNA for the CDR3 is TGCAGTGCTCTTCAAGTGAACGAGCAGTACTTC. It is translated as CSALQVNEQYF.

CDR3 amino acids: CASSFEDISYEQYF. The CDR3, as DNA: TGTGCCAGCAGCTTCGAGGACATCTCCTACGAGCAGTACTTC. The V gene is TRBV7-9, the J gene TRBJ2-7, with a possible D match to TRBD1 (5 bases). Germline assignment: CDR1 SEHNR and CDR2 FQNEAQ (reference sequence). The CDR3 extends over 14 amino acids. The V end was cut by 3 bases, the J end by 0 bases, with 9 bases between.

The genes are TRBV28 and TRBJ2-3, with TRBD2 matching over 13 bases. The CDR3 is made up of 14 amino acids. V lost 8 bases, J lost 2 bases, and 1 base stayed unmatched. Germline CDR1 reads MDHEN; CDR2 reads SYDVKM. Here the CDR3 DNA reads TGTGCCAGCGGACTAGCGGGGGACACAGATACGCAGTATTTT. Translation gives CASGLAGDTDTQYF.

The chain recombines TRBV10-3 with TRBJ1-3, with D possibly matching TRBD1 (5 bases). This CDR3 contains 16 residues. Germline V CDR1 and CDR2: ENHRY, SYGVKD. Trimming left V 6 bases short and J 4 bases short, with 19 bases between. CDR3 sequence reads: CAIRLPDEGSGNTIYF. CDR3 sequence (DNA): TGTGCCATCAGGTTGCCAGACGAGGGGTCGGGAAACACCATATATTTT.

CDR3 DNA sequence: TGTGCCAGCAGTTTAACCGGGGACAGCCCAAACTATGGCTACACCTTC. Protein: CASSLTGDSPNYGYTF. The chain employs TRBV28 and TRBJ1-2; 7 nucleotides align to TRBD1. V lost 2 bases and J lost 2; bases outside the gene matches: 8. The length of the CDR3 is 16 residues. Per germline, CDR1 MDHEN and CDR2 SYDVKM.

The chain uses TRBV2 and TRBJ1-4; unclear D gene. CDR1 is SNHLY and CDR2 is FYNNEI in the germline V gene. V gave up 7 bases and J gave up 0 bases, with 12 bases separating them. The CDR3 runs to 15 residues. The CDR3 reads CASTTAESTNEKLFF. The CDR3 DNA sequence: TGTGCCAGCACCACAGCGGAATCAACTAATGAAAAACTGTTTTTT.

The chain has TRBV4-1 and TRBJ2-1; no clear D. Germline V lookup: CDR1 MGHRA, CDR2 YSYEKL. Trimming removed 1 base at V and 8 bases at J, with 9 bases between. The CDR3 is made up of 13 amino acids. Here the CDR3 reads CASSQVEADEQFF. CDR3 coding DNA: TGCGCCAGCAGCCAAGTTGAGGCCGATGAGCAGTTCTTC.

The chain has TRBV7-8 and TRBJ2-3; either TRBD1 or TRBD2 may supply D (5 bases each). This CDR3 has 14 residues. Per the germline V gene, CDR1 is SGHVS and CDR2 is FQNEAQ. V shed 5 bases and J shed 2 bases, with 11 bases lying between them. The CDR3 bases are TGTGCCAGCAGCGGGGGTATCCCCACAGATACGCAGTATTTT. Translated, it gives CASSGGIPTDTQYF.

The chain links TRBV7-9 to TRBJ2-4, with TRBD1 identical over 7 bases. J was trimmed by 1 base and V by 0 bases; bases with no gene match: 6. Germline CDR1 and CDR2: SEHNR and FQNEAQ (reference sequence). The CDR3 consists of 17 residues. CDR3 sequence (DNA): TGTGCCAGCAGCTTAGCGCGCCAGGGGGTGGCCAAAAACATTCAGTACTTC. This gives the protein CASSLARQGVAKNIQYF.

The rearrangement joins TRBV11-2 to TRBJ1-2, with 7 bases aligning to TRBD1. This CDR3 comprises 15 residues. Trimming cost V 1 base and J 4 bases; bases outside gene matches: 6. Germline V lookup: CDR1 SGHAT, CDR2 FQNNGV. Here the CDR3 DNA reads TGTGCCAGCAGCTTAGGTCGGACAGGCAGCTATGGCTACACCTTC. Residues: CASSLGRTGSYGYTF.

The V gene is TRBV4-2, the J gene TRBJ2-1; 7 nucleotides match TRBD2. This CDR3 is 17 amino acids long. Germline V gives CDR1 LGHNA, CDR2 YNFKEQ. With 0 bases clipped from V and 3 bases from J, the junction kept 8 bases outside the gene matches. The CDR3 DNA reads TGTGCCAGCAGCCAAGACCCCGCGGGGGAAGGCTACAATGAGCAGTTCTTC. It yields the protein CASSQDPAGEGYNEQFF.

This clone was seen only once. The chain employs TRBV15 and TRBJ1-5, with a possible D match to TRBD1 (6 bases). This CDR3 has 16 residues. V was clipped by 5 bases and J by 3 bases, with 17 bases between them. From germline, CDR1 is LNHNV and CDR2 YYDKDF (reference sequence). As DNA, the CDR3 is TGTGCCACCAGCTCGACAGGAGGCGGGTTCAATCAGCCCCAGCATTTT. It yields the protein CATSSTGGGFNQPQHF. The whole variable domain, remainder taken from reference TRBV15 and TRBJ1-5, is DAMVIQNPRYQVTQFGKPVTLSCSQTLNHNVMYWYQQKSSQAPKLLFHYYDKDFNNEADTPDNFQSRRPNTSFCFLDIRSPGLGDTAMYLCATSSTGGGFNQPQHFGDGTRLSIL.

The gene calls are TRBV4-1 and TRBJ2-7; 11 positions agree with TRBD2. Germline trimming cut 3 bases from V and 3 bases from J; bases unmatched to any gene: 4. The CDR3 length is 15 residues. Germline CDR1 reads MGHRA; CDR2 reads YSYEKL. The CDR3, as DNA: TGCGCCAGCAGCCAGGTAGCGGGGGGGCACTACGAGCAGTACTTC. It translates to CASSQVAGGHYEQYF.

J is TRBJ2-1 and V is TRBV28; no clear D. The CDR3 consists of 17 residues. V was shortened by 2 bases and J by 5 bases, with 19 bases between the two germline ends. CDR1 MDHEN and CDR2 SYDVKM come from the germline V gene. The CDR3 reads CASSLREWDFFNNEQFF. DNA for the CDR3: TGTGCCAGCAGTTTAAGAGAATGGGATTTCTTCAACAATGAGCAGTTCTTC.

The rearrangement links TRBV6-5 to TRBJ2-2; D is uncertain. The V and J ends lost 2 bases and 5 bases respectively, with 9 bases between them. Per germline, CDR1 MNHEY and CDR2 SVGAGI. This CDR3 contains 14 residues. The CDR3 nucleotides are TGTGCCAGCAGTTACGGCTCCCTGACCGGGGAGCTGTTTTTT. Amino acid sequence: CASSYGSLTGELFF.

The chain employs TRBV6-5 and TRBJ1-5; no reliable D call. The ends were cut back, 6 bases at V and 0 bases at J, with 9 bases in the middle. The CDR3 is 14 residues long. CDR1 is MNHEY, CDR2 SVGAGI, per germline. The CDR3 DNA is TGTGCCAGCAGGGCAGTCTATAGCAATCAGCCCCAGCATTTT. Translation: CASRAVYSNQPQHF.